These 15 T cell receptor beta chains originate from one sample sequenced in a study of technical replicates of blood from a few donors. Clones were read by immunoSEQ multiplex PCR, and TCRdb kept only the in-frame ones, dropping some. The sample consists of 75,000 to 90,000 clones, around 94% of them appearing once. The sequencing sample was made of T cells isolated from PBMCs. These receptors came from a human donor in good health.

J is TRBJ2-7 and V is TRBV5-1; 8 bases map to TRBD2. The length of the CDR3 is 14 residues. J was trimmed by 3 bases and V by 4 bases; bases with no gene match: 6. Germline V gives CDR1 SGHRS, CDR2 YFSETQ. CDR3 amino acids: CASSPSSGFYEQYF. The CDR3 DNA reads TGCGCCAGCAGCCCGTCTAGCGGGTTCTACGAGCAGTACTTC.

This CDR3 reads CASRKTGKASPLHF. The CDR3, as DNA: TGTGCCAGCAGAAAGACAGGGAAGGCTTCACCCCTCCACTTT. The rearrangement uses TRBV2 and TRBJ1-6; 7 positions match TRBD1. The CDR3 extends over 14 amino acids. Germline-derived CDR1 and CDR2 are SNHLY and FYNNEI. After removal of 6 bases from V and 9 bases from J, the junction contained 8 bases not matched to a gene.

This clone turned up a few times. The chain has TRBV29-1 and TRBJ2-1, with 10 bases that match TRBD2. The CDR3 runs to 19 residues. The J segment lost 0 bases and the V segment lost 0 bases, leaving 11 bases of the junction unmatched. Germline lookup yields CDR1 SQVTM and CDR2 ANQGSEA. The CDR3 is CSVEDPHRLAGHSYNEQFF. The CDR3 DNA is TGCAGCGTTGAAGACCCCCACCGACTAGCGGGTCACTCCTACAATGAGCAGTTCTTC.

The rearrangement joins TRBV5-4 to TRBJ1-5; D might be TRBD1 (5 bases). V was cut by 4 bases and J by 4 bases, with 9 bases left in between. Germline V CDR1 and CDR2: SGHNT, YYREEE (reference sequence). This CDR3 spans 13 amino acids. The CDR3 DNA reads TGTGCCAGCAGCCAGGGACTTAATCAGCCCCAGCATTTT. Its translation is CASSQGLNQPQHF.

In nucleotides, the CDR3 is TGTGCCAGCAGCTTAAGTTTTTCGTTCAGCTATGGCTACACCTTC. It is translated as CASSLSFSFSYGYTF. V is TRBV5-4 and J is TRBJ1-2; D is undetermined. CDR3 length: 15 residues. V was shortened by 2 bases and J by 4 bases, with 15 bases between the two germline ends. Germline CDR1 SGHNT, CDR2 YYREEE (reference sequence).

The CDR3 nucleotides are TGCGCCAGCAGCTGGGTGGGGGGAAGGCGGACTGAAGCTTTCTTT. It yields the protein CASSWVGGRRTEAFF. The rearrangement uses TRBV5-1 and TRBJ1-1, with D tentatively TRBD1 (5 bases). The ends were cut back, 3 bases at V and 5 bases at J, with 17 bases in the middle. Germline loops: CDR1 SGHRS, CDR2 YFSETQ. CDR3 size: 15 residues. Supplemented by reference TRBV5-1 and TRBJ1-1, the full variable domain reads KAGVTQTPRYLIKTRGQQVTLSCSPISGHRSVSWYQQTPGQGLQFLFEYFSETQRNKGNFPGRFSGRQFSNSRSEMNVSTLELGDSALYLCASSWVGGRRTEAFFGQGTRLTVV.

The rearrangement links TRBV4-2 to TRBJ2-1, with 9 bases aligning to TRBD2. The junction had 6 bases not matched to a gene; V was cut back by 3 bases and J by 3 bases. Per germline, CDR1 LGHNA and CDR2 YNFKEQ. The length of the CDR3 is 16 residues. The CDR3: CASSQEGLAGYNEQFF. DNA of the CDR3: TGTGCCAGCAGCCAGGAGGGACTAGCAGGCTACAATGAGCAGTTCTTC.

The genes are TRBV6-5 and TRBJ1-2; tentative D call: TRBD1 (6 bases). The V and J ends lost 0 bases and 9 bases respectively, with 11 bases between them. The CDR3 runs to 13 residues. The germline V gene encodes CDR1 MNHEY and CDR2 SVGAGI. The CDR3 bases are TGTGCCAGCAGTTACTCGAGGGGGATCCGCTACACCTTC. Its protein is CASSYSRGIRYTF.

The CDR3, as DNA: TGTGCCAGAGTACTAGGGAAAAACTACGAGCAGTACTTC. Translated, it gives CARVLGKNYEQYF. The V and J genes are TRBV2 and TRBJ2-7, with D perhaps TRBD2 (5 bases). The CDR3 contains 13 residues. Germline CDR1 reads SNHLY; CDR2 reads FYNNEI. V was clipped by 9 bases and J by 3 bases, with 15 bases between them.

This clone occurred once. V is TRBV9 and J is TRBJ2-4, with D unresolved. Trimming cost V 0 bases and J 0 bases, with 19 bases left between them. Germline CDR1 reads SGDLS; CDR2 reads YYNGEE. The length of the CDR3 is 19 residues. CDR3 residues: CASSVASDSPALAKNIQYF. The CDR3 DNA is TGTGCCAGCAGCGTAGCTTCTGATAGCCCTGCACTAGCCAAAAACATTCAGTACTTC. The variable domain in full, completed from reference TRBV9 and TRBJ2-4, reads DSGVTQTPKHLITATGQRVTLRCSPRSGDLSVYWYQQSLDQGLQFLIQYYNGEERAKGNILERFSAQQFPDLHSELNLSSLELGDSALYFCASSVASDSPALAKNIQYFGAGTRLSVL.

The rearrangement uses TRBV7-8 and TRBJ1-2; D is perhaps TRBD1 (6 bases). V was shortened by 5 bases and J by 5 bases, with 24 bases between the two germline ends. This CDR3 is built from 17 residues. CDR1 SGHVS and CDR2 FQNEAQ come from the germline V gene. Here the CDR3 reads CASSRMGARGAYYGYTF. CDR3 sequence (DNA): TGTGCCAGCAGCCGGATGGGAGCCAGGGGAGCTTATTATGGCTACACCTTC.

This sequence joins TRBV6-6 and TRBJ2-4; perhaps TRBD1 as D (6 bases). CDR3 length: 14 residues. The V gene lost 6 bases and the J gene lost 0 bases, with 9 bases spanning the gap. The germline V gene has CDR1 MNHNY and CDR2 SVGAGI (reference sequence). DNA for the CDR3: TGTGCCAGCAGCCAGGACAGAGCCAAAAACATTCAGTACTTC. This codes for CASSQDRAKNIQYF.

The CDR3 reads CASSWTAVSSYNEQFF. The CDR3 region has the DNA TGTGCCAGCAGCTGGACAGCCGTGAGCTCCTACAATGAGCAGTTCTTC. The chain has TRBV2 and TRBJ2-1; D might be TRBD1 (6 bases). The CDR3 loop spans 16 amino acids. Trimming cost V 6 bases and J 0 bases, with 15 bases left between them. Germline V CDR1 and CDR2: SNHLY, FYNNEI.

This clone was counted only a few times. J is TRBJ1-5 and V is TRBV4-1, with a possible D match to TRBD1 (5 bases). Germline values: CDR1 MGHRA, CDR2 YSYEKL. This CDR3 is built from 15 residues. The V gene lost 3 bases and the J gene lost 11 bases, with 20 bases spanning the gap. CDR3 region: CASSHRASTERAQHF. The CDR3 nucleotides are TGCGCCAGCAGCCACAGGGCCAGCACCGAGCGAGCCCAGCATTTT.

The V call is TRBV5-1, the J call TRBJ2-3; TRBD2 matches at 10 bases. Trimming took 2 bases from V and 4 from J; bases not matched to a gene: 1. The CDR3 extends over 14 amino acids. Per the germline V gene, CDR1 is SGHRS and CDR2 is YFSETQ. This CDR3 is CASSFSGRSDTQYF. The CDR3 bases are TGCGCCAGCAGCTTTAGCGGGAGGTCAGATACGCAGTATTTT. The variable domain in full, with the rest retrieved from reference TRBV5-1 and TRBJ2-3, is KAGVTQTPRYLIKTRGQQVTLSCSPISGHRSVSWYQQTPGQGLQFLFEYFSETQRNKGNFPGRFSGRQFSNSRSEMNVSTLELGDSALYLCASSFSGRSDTQYFGPGTRLTVL.